The T cell receptor beta chain under discussion was sequenced for a study of cytomegalovirus exposure and HLA in healthy donors. On the study more broadly: Previous work identified 95 million to 140 million unique TCR beta sequences from 150 million to 200 million T cells. Overall study findings and caveats: Available immune exposure information was restricted to CMV serostatus only. In an earlier analysis, in some 540 donors, most V segments appeared productive either ~90% or ~30% of the time.

About this clone: Its antigen remains unknown.

Use of 60 Vbeta and 13 Jbeta primers characterized the PCR. Profiled with immunoSEQ multiplex PCR; TCRdb holds only in-frame clones, not every one. The profile shows some 160,000 clones, roughly 80% of them singletons. The CDR3 has 14 residues. Germline assignment: CDR1 ENHRY and CDR2 SYGVKD. The trim removed 2 bases at V and 7 bases at J, leaving 0 bases unmatched. This clonotype was sampled from a man aged 50 or older in good health and CMV-seropositive. The rearrangement uses TRBV10-3 and TRBJ1-6; 9 bases align to TRBD1. The specimen sequenced was PBMCs. CDR3 residues: CAISEGQGNSPLHF. In DNA, the CDR3 is TGTGCCATCAGTGAGGGACAGGGGAATTCACCCCTCCACTTT.